One and the same sample provided the 21 T cell receptor beta chains below, sequenced in a study of a mutant IDH1 vaccine in newly diagnosed glioma. Method: immunoSEQ multiplex PCR; TCRdb's copy keeps in-frame clones and lacks some. Of 60,000 or so clones in the sample, approximately 79% are singletons; the top ten hold roughly 3.2%. Their antigens are not known. Time point reported: week 5, during vaccination. Vaccinated patients received 300 ug of mutant IDH1 20-mer peptide per dose, with topical imiquimod. The specimen comprised PBMCs, sampled from a glioma patient whose treatment included an IDH1 peptide vaccine. These receptors all come from a woman between 18 and 29 years old with glioma. Some clones in this sample may be carry-over from other donors' samples.

A single count supports this clone. DNA of the CDR3: TGCGCCAGCAGTGGCGAGGAGTCTCCCTACGAGCAGTACTTC. Amino acid sequence: CASSGEESPYEQYF. The genes are TRBV10-1 and TRBJ2-7; D unclear. Germline-derived CDR1 and CDR2 are WNHNN and SYGVQD (reference sequence). V was clipped by 4 bases and J by 2 bases, with 12 bases between them. The CDR3 contains 14 residues.

The chain is built from TRBV5-6 and TRBJ2-7; TRBD1 matches 9 bases. CDR1 is SGHDT, CDR2 YYEEEE, per germline. The CDR3 is 14 amino acids. V dropped 5 bases and J dropped 5; count of bases not matched to a gene: 8. The CDR3 sequence: CASSPPQGAHEQYF. CDR3 sequence (DNA): TGTGCCAGCAGTCCCCCACAGGGGGCCCACGAGCAGTACTTC. The full variable domain, its missing parts supplied by reference TRBV5-6 and TRBJ2-7, is DAGVTQSPTHLIKTRGQQVTLRCSPKSGHDTVSWYQQALGQGPQFIFQYYEEEERQRGNFPDRFSGHQFPNYSSELNVNALLLGDSALYLCASSPPQGAHEQYFGPGTRLTVT.

The chain uses TRBV29-1 and TRBJ1-3; D is unclear. This CDR3 is built from 12 residues. The germline gives CDR1 SQVTM, CDR2 ANQGSEA. Trimming left V 7 bases short and J 6 bases short, with 13 bases between. The CDR3 reads CSAWTLENTIYF. As DNA, the CDR3 is TGCAGCGCCTGGACCCTCGAAAACACCATATATTTT.

The rearrangement links TRBV15 to TRBJ2-3; D ambiguous. Germline CDR1 reads LNHNV; CDR2 reads YYDKDF (reference sequence). The CDR3 spans 14 residues. With 0 bases removed from V and 6 bases from J, the gap between germline ends came to 10 bases. CDR3 amino acids: CATSRDLASDTQYF. In DNA form, the CDR3 reads TGTGCCACCAGCAGAGACTTAGCCTCGGATACGCAGTATTTT.

This chain uses TRBV5-4 with TRBJ2-5; D possibly corresponds to TRBD2 (6 bases). V lost 5 bases to trimming and J lost 4 bases, with 12 bases between them. Looked up from germline, CDR1 is SGHNT and CDR2 is YYREEE (reference sequence). CDR3 length equals 13 residues. As DNA, the CDR3 is TGTGCCAGCAGGAAGCAGGGAGGAGAGACCCAGTACTTC. This encodes CASRKQGGETQYF.

The genes are TRBV7-9 and TRBJ1-4, with D hard to call. Germline CDR1 is SEHNR and CDR2 is FQNEAQ (reference sequence). The V end lost 5 bases, the J end lost 0 bases, and 10 bases lay between the germline ends. This CDR3 has 15 amino acids. The CDR3 sequence: CASSRHTTTNEKLFF. The CDR3 bases are TGTGCCAGCAGCCGTCACACTACAACTAATGAAAAACTGTTTTTT.

The chain has TRBV6-6 and TRBJ2-7; the match to TRBD1 covers 7 bases. V shed 0 bases and J 3 bases; nucleotides not matched to a gene: 5. The CDR3 has 15 amino acids. Per germline, CDR1 MNHNY and CDR2 SVGAGI (reference sequence). The CDR3 sequence: CASSYSRDSYYEQYF. The CDR3 bases are TGTGCCAGCAGTTACTCCCGGGACAGCTACTACGAGCAGTACTTC.

The chain couples TRBV5-4 to TRBJ2-7; D unresolved. The CDR3 length is 14 residues. Trimming took off 5 bases at V and 0 bases at J, with 12 bases between the two ends. Germline V gives CDR1 SGHNT, CDR2 YYREEE (reference sequence). CDR3: CASRFDMSSYEQYF. In nucleotides, the CDR3 is TGTGCCAGCAGGTTTGACATGAGCTCCTACGAGCAGTACTTC.

The CDR3, as DNA: TGTGCCAGCAGTTGGGCAGGGGGATCTGAAAAACTGTTTTTT. As protein: CASSWAGGSEKLFF. The chain is built from TRBV27 and TRBJ1-4; 7 nucleotides align to TRBD1. The CDR3 is 14 amino acids. The germline gives CDR1 MNHEY, CDR2 SMNVEV (reference sequence). V trimming: 4 bases; J trimming: 7 bases; junction bases outside the gene matches: 6.

V and J are TRBV11-2 and TRBJ2-3; D gene uncertain. Germline V gene lookup returns CDR1 SGHAT and CDR2 FQNNGV. The V and J ends lost 5 bases and 3 bases respectively, with 15 bases between them. CDR3 size: 15 residues. The CDR3 sequence is CASSAPQSRTDTQYF. The CDR3 DNA sequence: TGTGCCAGCAGCGCGCCACAGTCCAGGACAGATACGCAGTATTTT.

This clone was seen a handful of times. This chain links TRBV9 with TRBJ1-2; 9 bases are shared with TRBD1. Germline CDR1 is SGDLS and CDR2 is YYNGEE. V lost 3 bases, J lost 5 bases, and 2 bases stayed unmatched. This CDR3 is 13 amino acids long. For the CDR3, the DNA is TGTGCCAGCAGCGGGGACAGGGTGTATGGCTACACCTTC. Protein sequence: CASSGDRVYGYTF.

The J gene is TRBJ1-4, the V gene TRBV6-1, with unresolved D. CDR3 length: 14 amino acids. The germline V and J ends were trimmed by 4 bases and 10 bases, with 16 bases remaining between them. Germline-derived CDR1 and CDR2 are MNHNS and SASEGT. The CDR3 nucleotides read TGTGCCAGCAGTGGTTTGATTAAGGTTGGAAAACTGTTTTTT. It encodes CASSGLIKVGKLFF.

The chain carries TRBV19 and TRBJ2-7; D is possibly TRBD1 (5 bases). Looked up from germline, CDR1 is LNHDA and CDR2 is SQIVND (reference sequence). V was trimmed by 3 bases and J by 4 bases, leaving 10 bases between them. This CDR3 has 13 amino acids. CDR3 sequence (DNA): TGTGCCAGTAGTATCGACAGTTATTACGAGCAGTACTTC. Translating it yields CASSIDSYYEQYF.

This chain connects TRBV21-1 to TRBJ2-7; the table assigns TRBD2, which was not confirmed against the DNA. TRBV21-1 is tagged as a pseudogene. The CDR3 contains 16 residues. The CDR3 sequence: CASSKGPPGGDHEQYF. The CDR3 coding sequence is TGTGCCAGCAGCAAAGGCCCTCCGGGGGGGGACCACGAGCAGTACTTC.

The genes are TRBV7-2 and TRBJ2-1, with a weak D call TRBD2 (6 bases). The CDR3 covers 13 residues. Between the trimmed V and J ends, which lost 5 bases and 6 bases, there was a span of 11 bases. CDR1 is SGHTA, CDR2 FQGNSA, per germline. CDR3: CASSVRGGNEQFF. The CDR3, as DNA: TGTGCCAGCAGCGTGCGGGGAGGCAATGAGCAGTTCTTC. The whole variable domain, remainder taken from reference TRBV7-2 and TRBJ2-1, is GAGVSQSPSNKVTEKGKDVELRCDPISGHTALYWYRQSLGQGLEFLIYFQGNSAPDKSGLPSDRFSAERTGGSVSTLTIQRTQQEDSAVYLCASSVRGGNEQFFGPGTRLTVL.

This clone was seen once. V usage is TRBV7-7 and J usage is TRBJ1-1; 9 bases align to TRBD1. The CDR3 runs to 13 residues. With V trimmed by 1 base and J by 6 bases, 0 bases remained unmatched. CDR1 is SSHAT and CDR2 is FNYEAQ in the germline V gene (reference sequence). The CDR3 loop reads CASSLGQGAEAFF. CDR3 coding DNA: TGTGCCAGCAGCTTAGGACAGGGGGCTGAAGCTTTCTTT.

This rearrangement joins TRBV25-1 to TRBJ2-7; possibly TRBD2 for D (5 bases). From germline, CDR1 is MGHDK and CDR2 SYGVNS. This CDR3 is built from 12 residues. V was shortened by 7 bases and J by 9 bases, with 16 bases between the two germline ends. CDR3 bases: TGTGCCAGCAATGCGGGCCTCCCCAGGCAGTACTTC. This codes for CASNAGLPRQYF.

The chain combines TRBV6-5 with TRBJ1-2, with D maybe TRBD1 (6 bases). This CDR3 spans 14 amino acids. CDR1 is MNHEY and CDR2 is SVGAGI in the germline V gene. With 8 bases removed from V and 3 bases from J, the gap between germline ends came to 16 bases. The CDR3: CASRTDPSYYGYTF. CDR3 sequence (DNA): TGTGCCAGCCGGACAGACCCGTCGTACTATGGCTACACCTTC.

The rearrangement joins TRBV27 to TRBJ1-2; D call uncertain. CDR1 is MNHEY, CDR2 SMNVEV, per germline (reference sequence). The CDR3 totals 13 residues. The V end was cut by 3 bases, the J end by 2 bases, with 7 bases between. The DNA of the CDR3 is TGTGCCAGCAGTTTGTCGCCAAACTATGGCTACACCTTC. Translated, it gives CASSLSPNYGYTF.

The chain couples TRBV5-4 to TRBJ1-4, with unresolved D. The CDR3 contains 13 residues. Germline CDR1 reads SGHNT; CDR2 reads YYREEE (reference sequence). The V end was cut by 4 bases, the J end by 5 bases, with 9 bases between. The CDR3 bases are TGTGCCAGCAGCAAACCAAGGAATGAAAAACTGTTTTTT. Its translation is CASSKPRNEKLFF. The whole variable domain, filled in from reference TRBV5-4 and TRBJ1-4, reads ETGVTQSPTHLIKTRGQQVTLRCSSQSGHNTVSWYQQALGQGPQFIFQYYREEENGRGNFPPRFSGLQFPNYSSELNVNALELDDSALYLCASSKPRNEKLFFGSGTQLSVL.

This chain uses TRBV19 with TRBJ2-1; D is unclear. Germline-derived CDR1 and CDR2 are LNHDA and SQIVND (reference sequence). CDR3 size: 13 residues. Trimming took 5 bases from V and 4 from J, leaving 9 bases between them. The CDR3 DNA is TGTGCCAGTAGTTCGACTGGATACAATGAGCAGTTCTTC. Amino acid sequence: CASSSTGYNEQFF.